These T cell receptor beta chains were read from a single sample in a study of T cell changes during pregnancy in multiple sclerosis. Data came from immunoSEQ multiplex PCR; TCRdb stores just in-frame clones and leaves some out. This sample has about 74,000 clones, with roughly 89% found just once. Here the sequenced sample was peripheral blood, taken after pregnancy. Receptor source: a female donor in good health, enrolled as a control in a pregnancy study. CDR3s include the opening cysteine and the closing phenylalanine or tryptophan. Fields, in order: clone size, J gene, D gene, V gene, CDR3 protein, CDR3 DNA. A D gene is named only where the DNA matches it firmly. Only part of the rows carry a size: once, few, many, or a class if the clone is expanded.

>.|TRBJ1-2|.|TRBV6-5
CASSLDGDYDGYTF
TGTGCCAGCAGTCTGGACGGGGATTATGATGGCTACACCTTC
>.|TRBJ2-7|.|TRBV28
CATGGNEQYF
TGTGCCACTGGCGGAAACGAGCAGTACTTC
>.|TRBJ1-1|.|TRBV27
CASSLYARNTEAFF
TGTGCCAGCAGTTTATATGCGAGGAACACTGAAGCTTTCTTT
>.|TRBJ2-2|TRBD2|TRBV19
CASSSSGRVSGELFF
TGTGCCAGTAGTAGTAGCGGGAGGGTTTCCGGGGAGCTGTTTTTT
>.|TRBJ1-5|.|TRBV4-1
CASSQDGRYQPQHF
TGCGCCAGCAGCCAAGATGGCCGTTATCAGCCCCAGCATTTT
>.|TRBJ2-2|TRBD1|TRBV7-2
CASSSTGLVSGELFF
TGTGCCAGCAGCTCGACAGGGTTGGTTTCCGGGGAGCTGTTTTTT
>.|TRBJ1-5|.|TRBV2
CASSERGARLGQPQHF
TGTGCCAGCAGTGAACGGGGGGCGAGGTTGGGTCAGCCCCAGCATTTT
>.|TRBJ2-1|TRBD1|TRBV7-9
CASSWRTGGHNEQFF
TGTGCCAGCAGCTGGAGGACAGGGGGGCACAATGAGCAGTTCTTC
>.|TRBJ1-1|.|TRBV14
CASSQVQGGWEAFF
TGTGCCAGCAGCCAAGTACAGGGAGGGTGGGAAGCTTTCTTT
>.|TRBJ1-1|TRBD1|TRBV11-2
CASSRDRNTEAFF
TGTGCCAGCAGCCGGGACAGGAACACTGAAGCTTTCTTT
>.|TRBJ2-5|TRBD1|TRBV5-1
CASSRWTGGQETQYF
TGCGCCAGCAGCAGGTGGACAGGGGGCCAAGAGACCCAGTACTTC
>.|TRBJ2-2|.|TRBV4-1
CASSQALQGSGELFF
TGCGCCAGCAGCCAGGCTTTACAGGGATCCGGGGAGCTGTTTTTT
>.|TRBJ1-6|.|TRBV28
CASSAGRENSPLHF
TGTGCCAGCAGCGCGGGGCGGGAGAATTCACCCCTCCACTTT
>once|TRBJ2-7|TRBD2|TRBV10-2
CASSLGGKSYEQYF
TGCGCCAGCAGCCTCGGGGGGAAGTCCTACGAGCAGTACTTC
>.|TRBJ2-5|.|TRBV25-1
CASREAGKETQYF
TGTGCCAGCAGGGAGGCGGGTAAGGAGACCCAGTACTTC
>.|TRBJ1-1|.|TRBV25-1
CASSETAPNTEAFF
TGTGCCAGCAGCGAGACAGCCCCGAACACTGAAGCTTTCTTT
>once|TRBJ1-1|.|TRBV5-8
CASTVVTEAFF
TGTGCCAGCACAGTCGTCACTGAAGCTTTCTTT